Sequencing of this TCR beta chain was carried out in a study of blood T cell repertoires in COVID-19 (dated by TCRdb to 2019 to 2021). About the investigation overall: Samples covering the acute and convalescent phases of COVID-19 were provided by collaborators in the United States, Italy and Spain. The material from the prospective study consisted of cDNA or gDNA derived from T cells, B-cell-depleted T cells, or PBMCs. The dataset comprised deeply sampled blood TCRbeta repertoires from subjects exposed to, actively infected with, or recovered from COVID-19. The repertoires were released in a freely available public database intended as a resource for research on the immune response to SARS-CoV-2. Samples came from the ongoing ImmuneRACE study (first 160 participants) plus 1,254 subjects from 6 global collaborators. Sample metadata almost always included a de-identified subject ID, COVID-19 status, age in years and sex. HLA class I and class II types, where available, came from metadata supplied by the sample provider rather than from assay-based typing.

Study-level results and caveats: Clinical and demographic metadata were provided uncurated, with the amount varying by source and participant.

The immunoSEQ Assay, a bias-controlled multiplex PCR, was used to amplify TCRbeta CDR3 regions from genomic DNA. Processing in the source paper ran as follows. The number of nucleated cells in each sample was estimated by amplification of reference gene primers within the assay. To quantify the absolute abundance of each unique TCRbeta CDR3 rearrangement, sequence reads were collapsed and filtered. For each sample, productive Simpson clonality was calculated as the square root of Simpson's diversity index across productive rearrangements. The clones in this table, taken by TCRdb from immuneACCESS, are in-frame only. Not every clone is retained; where verified, under half of the shortfall comes from an unresolved V gene, and the cause of the rest is unknown. The V and J calls and clone size are taken from that table; D and trimming were inferred from the DNA. The sample includes roughly 70,000 clones, with less than 75% observed a single time. The top ten hold around 20% of the sample.

Details on this clone: Its antigen has not been determined. No much larger clone exists at a distance of one base, and base qualities are not known.

The collaborating institutions used their own protocols to collect whole blood in K2EDTA tubes. Collaborator samples were shipped for TCRbeta analysis as frozen whole blood, isolated PBMCs, or DNA extracted from either sample type. CDR1 and CDR2 were assigned from the germline V gene as LGHNA and YNFKEQ. The junction carries 15 bases between V and J, which are trimmed by 0 bases and 4 bases respectively. The CDR3 has 16 amino acids, counting the end cysteine and phenylalanine. Left in the record is the CDR3 DNA by itself, 48 bases read in frame from the first base. The chain couples TRBV4-2 to TRBJ1-2, with the D gene call left open. Sequences were obtained from peripheral blood. This sequence originates from a man in his 60s with acute or convalescent COVID-19. The encoded CDR3 is CASSQEFDREGYGYTF. The nucleotides read TGTGCCAGCAGCCAAGAATTCGACCGGGAGGGCTATGGCTACACCTTC.